Below are 30 T cell receptor beta chains sequenced from a single sample in a study of CD8 T cell repertoires and HIV-1 epitope variants. Their cognate antigens are unknown. Sequenced by immunoSEQ multiplex PCR; TCRdb stores in-frame clones only, minus some. The sample shows some 5,200 clones, 64% of them seen only once. What was sequenced was cultured CD8+ T cells derived from PBMCs. Receptors originate from a male donor with HIV.

The V call is TRBV19, the J call TRBJ2-4, with 12 bases identical to TRBD1. The junction had 13 bases not matched to a gene; V was cut back by 4 bases and J by 9 bases. There are 17 residues in the CDR3. Germline loops: CDR1 LNHDA, CDR2 SQIVND (reference sequence). Here the CDR3 DNA reads TGTGCCAGTAGTAGTCCATCGGGACAGGGGGCTTATGGCATTCAGTACTTC. Translated, it gives CASSSPSGQGAYGIQYF.

The gene calls are TRBV11-1 and TRBJ2-7; 7 bases align to TRBD1. V gave up 3 bases and J gave up 5 bases; unmatched junction bases: 1. Germline V gene sequence: CDR1 SGHAT, CDR2 FQDESV (reference sequence). This CDR3 is built from 12 residues. CDR3 DNA: TGTGCCAGCAGCTTGACAGGGAACGAGCAGTACTTC. Its translation is CASSLTGNEQYF.

This clone was seen more than once but under ten times. The V call is TRBV5-4, the J call TRBJ2-1; a weak D match, TRBD1 (6 bases). This CDR3 spans 13 amino acids. Germline-derived CDR1 and CDR2 are SGHNT and YYREEE (reference sequence). With 1 base removed from V and 10 bases from J, the gap between germline ends came to 12 bases. CDR3 loop: CASSLSQGWEQFF. The CDR3 coding sequence is TGTGCCAGCAGCTTGTCCCAGGGGTGGGAGCAGTTCTTC.

Of note for this clone: At one boundary the junction diverges from the germline segment, which might be a read error. The chain carries TRBV4-1 and TRBJ1-5; D gene uncertain. This CDR3 contains 15 residues. The V gene's germline CDR1 is MGHRA and CDR2 YSYEKL. CDR3 residues: CASSEEWGLNQPQHF. The CDR3 nucleotides read TGCGCCAGCAGCGAAGAATGGGGATTAAATCAGCCCCAGCATTTT.

V usage is TRBV2 and J usage is TRBJ2-1, with 10 bases lining up with TRBD2. CDR1 and CDR2 (germline): SNHLY, FYNNEI. The CDR3 runs 15 residues. The V and J ends lost 3 bases and 6 bases, in that order; junction bases with no gene match: 5. The CDR3 nucleotides are TGTGCCAGCAGTGAGAGCGGACTAGCGGCCAATGAGCAGTTCTTC. This sequence encodes CASSESGLAANEQFF.

This chain uses TRBV21-1 with TRBJ2-5; the table's TRBD1 call for D was not verified on the DNA. TRBV21-1 counts as a pseudogene. The CDR3 length is 21 residues. CDR3 in amino acids: CASSKGSLPGKDRGGARTQYF. CDR3 DNA: TGTGCCAGCAGCAAGGGGTCCCTTCCCGGAAAGGACAGGGGAGGGGCTCGAACCCAGTACTTC.

The chain combines TRBV28 with TRBJ1-1; the D is unclear. The V end lost 3 bases, the J end lost 1 base, and 6 bases lay between the germline ends. The CDR3 loop spans 13 amino acids. The V gene's germline CDR1 is MDHEN and CDR2 SYDVKM. The CDR3 DNA is TGTGCCAGCAGTTTGACACAGAACACTGAAGCTTTCTTT. Translation: CASSLTQNTEAFF.

In its sample, this clone was seen a few times. The chain couples TRBV11-1 to TRBJ1-2; a weak D match, TRBD1 (5 bases). V lost 5 bases to trimming and J lost 3 bases, with 13 bases between them. CDR1 is SGHAT and CDR2 is FQDESV in the germline V gene (reference sequence). The CDR3 has 14 amino acids. CDR3: CASSPGTSDYGYTF. The CDR3 bases are TGTGCCAGCAGCCCTGGGACTTCTGACTATGGCTACACCTTC.

The CDR3 bases are TGTGCCAGCAGTACCTGGACAGGGGATGCCACTGAAGCTTTCTTT. Translated, it gives CASSTWTGDATEAFF. This sequence joins TRBV28 and TRBJ1-1, with 9 positions matching TRBD1. This CDR3 has 15 amino acids. Per germline, CDR1 MDHEN and CDR2 SYDVKM. J lost 4 bases, V lost 5 bases, and 8 bases had no gene match. The complete variable domain, with remaining parts taken from reference TRBV28 and TRBJ1-1, reads DVKVTQSSRYLVKRTGEKVFLECVQDMDHENMFWYRQDPGLGLRLIYFSYDVKMKEKGDIPEGYSVSREKKERFSLILESASTNQTSMYLCASSTWTGDATEAFFGQGTRLTVV.

The chain uses TRBV5-8 and TRBJ2-3; 10 bases map to TRBD2. The trim removed 4 bases at V and 2 bases at J, leaving 7 bases unmatched. There are 16 residues in the CDR3. Germline V gene sequence: CDR1 SGHTS, CDR2 YDEGEE. CDR3 in DNA: TGTGCCAGCAGCCCTACTAGCGGGGTCGCCACAGATACGCAGTATTTT. Translating it yields CASSPTSGVATDTQYF.

The chain couples TRBV27 to TRBJ1-1; D perhaps matches TRBD1 (6 bases). The V end lost 7 bases, the J end lost 4 bases, and 13 bases lay between the germline ends. Per germline, CDR1 MNHEY and CDR2 SMNVEV (reference sequence). The CDR3 extends over 13 amino acids. CDR3: CASIRGGGTEAFF. CDR3 coding DNA: TGTGCCAGCATCCGAGGGGGGGGCACTGAAGCTTTCTTT.

The rearrangement uses TRBV6-4 and TRBJ2-3; 13 nucleotides line up with TRBD2. The V and J ends lost 2 bases and 4 bases, in that order; junction bases with no gene match: 3. CDR3 size: 16 residues. Germline CDR1 and CDR2: MRHNA and SNTAGT. The CDR3 DNA sequence: TGTGCCAGCAGTGACGCGACTAGCGGGGGGTCAGATACGCAGTATTTT. Protein: CASSDATSGGSDTQYF.

By sample share, this clone is medium-sized (0.01 to 0.1%). This chain uses TRBV27 with TRBJ1-2, with 9 bases fitting TRBD1. Germline trimming cut 6 bases from V and 3 bases from J; bases unmatched to any gene: 8. This CDR3 is built from 15 residues. Germline V CDR1 and CDR2: MNHEY, SMNVEV (reference sequence). The CDR3 coding sequence is TGTGCCAGCAGGAGTGGACAGGGGCGTGACTATGGCTACACCTTC. Its translation is CASRSGQGRDYGYTF.

The V and J genes are TRBV2 and TRBJ2-5, with TRBD1 identical over 7 bases. Germline V CDR1 and CDR2: SNHLY, FYNNEI. V trimming: 1 base; J trimming: 2 bases; junction bases outside the gene matches: 4. This CDR3 has 15 residues. The CDR3 here is CASSEGVRGQETQYF. CDR3 coding DNA: TGTGCCAGCAGTGAAGGGGTCAGGGGGCAAGAGACCCAGTACTTC. The whole variable domain, filled in from reference TRBV2 and TRBJ2-5, reads EPEVTQTPSHQVTQMGQEVILRCVPISNHLYFYWYRQILGQKVEFLVSFYNNEISEKSEIFDDQFSVERPDGSNFTLKIRSTKLEDSAMYFCASSEGVRGQETQYFGPGTRLLVL.

The V gene is TRBV9, the J gene TRBJ2-5, with 10 bases fitting TRBD2. The length of the CDR3 is 15 residues. Losses at the gene ends were 5 bases for V and 5 bases for J; bases not matched to a gene: 9. Per germline, CDR1 SGDLS and CDR2 YYNGEE. The CDR3 nucleotides read TGTGCCAGCAGTCGTAGCGGGGGGCTGGGCGAGACCCAGTACTTC. Translating it yields CASSRSGGLGETQYF.

This clone was seen a handful of times. The CDR3 bases are TGTGCCAGCAGCTTACGGCGGAGAAACTACAATGAGCAGTTCTTC. This codes for CASSLRRRNYNEQFF. The chain has TRBV11-2 and TRBJ2-1; no clear D gene. There are 15 residues in the CDR3. Looked up from germline, CDR1 is SGHAT and CDR2 is FQNNGV. The V gene lost 2 bases and the J gene lost 3 bases, with 11 bases spanning the gap.

This clone was seen more than once but under ten times. V is TRBV27 and J is TRBJ2-2; D not certain. The CDR3 totals 12 residues. The germline gives CDR1 MNHEY, CDR2 SMNVEV (reference sequence). V was shortened by 3 bases and J by 4 bases, with 3 bases between the two germline ends. CDR3 DNA sequence: TGTGCCAGCAGTTTCGGCACCGGGGAGCTGTTTTTT. Protein product: CASSFGTGELFF.

This chain uses TRBV7-2 with TRBJ2-7; D gene ambiguous. V was pared by 1 base and J by 4 bases, with 2 bases between. The CDR3 has 11 amino acids. Looked up from germline, CDR1 is SGHTA and CDR2 is FQGNSA. The CDR3 DNA sequence: TGTGCCAGCAGCTTAGTTTACGAGCAGTACTTC. Translating it yields CASSLVYEQYF.

This clone was counted a single time. The V and J genes are TRBV6-5 and TRBJ1-2; possible D gene TRBD1, 5 bases. Germline V gene data show CDR1 as MNHEY and CDR2 as SVGAGI. V was pared by 6 bases and J by 6 bases, with 17 bases between. This CDR3 is built from 14 residues. The CDR3: CASRSLGEGDGYTF. CDR3 sequence (DNA): TGTGCCAGCAGGAGTCTGGGGGAGGGTGATGGCTACACCTTC.

The chain has TRBV27 and TRBJ1-5, with D perhaps matching TRBD1 (5 bases). V was clipped by 2 bases and J by 7 bases, with 12 bases between them. Germline V CDR1 and CDR2: MNHEY, SMNVEV (reference sequence). The CDR3 has 14 residues. CDR3 bases: TGTGCCAGCAGTTTAGGGCAGGGAACACAGCCCCAGCATTTT. Its protein is CASSLGQGTQPQHF.

By share, this clone ranks as large. The chain links TRBV6-1 to TRBJ1-2; D is uncertain. V shed 2 bases and J shed 3 bases, with 16 bases lying between them. Germline CDR1 and CDR2: MNHNS and SASEGT. The CDR3 covers 16 residues. In DNA form, the CDR3 reads TGTGCCAGCAGTGAACTTCCACAAGACCTAGACTATGGCTACACCTTC. Encoded protein: CASSELPQDLDYGYTF.

The CDR3 sequence is CASSASGTGEQYF. The CDR3 bases are TGTGCCAGCAGTGCCTCCGGGACCGGCGAGCAGTACTTC. This chain uses TRBV2 with TRBJ2-7; the D call may be TRBD1 or TRBD2 (5 bases each). This CDR3 comprises 13 residues. The germline V gene encodes CDR1 SNHLY and CDR2 FYNNEI. Trimming left V 4 bases short and J 6 bases short, with 13 bases between.

The genes are TRBV4-1 and TRBJ2-7; D not certain. This CDR3 region has 14 residues. The V gene lost 1 base and the J gene lost 0 bases, with 7 bases spanning the gap. Germline V lookup: CDR1 MGHRA, CDR2 YSYEKL. CDR3 in DNA: TGCGCCAGCAGCCAAGCAAAGTACTCCTACGAGCAGTACTTC. Protein product: CASSQAKYSYEQYF.

The chain employs TRBV11-3 and TRBJ2-2; D is undetermined. Trimming removed 3 bases at V and 5 bases at J, with 7 bases between. Germline CDR1 is SGHNT and CDR2 is YENEEA. This CDR3 region has 13 residues. CDR3 region: CASSFRRTGELFF. CDR3 DNA sequence: TGTGCCAGCAGCTTTAGAAGGACCGGGGAGCTGTTTTTT. The full variable domain, rest sourced from reference TRBV11-3 and TRBJ2-2, is EAGVVQSPRYKIIEKKQPVAFWCNPISGHNTLYWYLQNLGQGPELLIRYENEEAVDDSQLPKDRFSAERLKGVDSTLKIQPAELGDSAVYLCASSFRRTGELFFGEGSRLTVL.

The chain employs TRBV30 and TRBJ2-7; D is perhaps TRBD2 (5 bases). The CDR3 consists of 14 residues. Germline loops: CDR1 GTSNPN, CDR2 SVGIG (reference sequence). V was trimmed by 0 bases and J by 2 bases, leaving 11 bases between them. CDR3 coding DNA: TGTGCCTGGAGTGTACTAGACGGAGCCTACGAGCAGTACTTC. Protein: CAWSVLDGAYEQYF.

This chain uses TRBV25-1 with TRBJ2-5, with 8 bases lining up with TRBD2. The CDR3 length is 15 residues. Germline V gene sequence: CDR1 MGHDK, CDR2 SYGVNS. The junction had 8 bases not matched to a gene; V was cut back by 6 bases and J by 2 bases. CDR3 amino acids: CASRTLLAEQETQYF. Here the CDR3 DNA reads TGTGCCAGCAGGACGCTACTAGCGGAACAAGAGACCCAGTACTTC.

This clone was seen only a few times. The chain links TRBV7-9 to TRBJ1-1, with 8 positions matching TRBD1. This CDR3 has 14 residues. V lost 1 base and J lost 6; bases outside the gene matches: 4. Germline CDR1 SEHNR, CDR2 FQNEAQ (reference sequence). The DNA of the CDR3 is TGTGCCAGCAGCTTAGGGACAGGGAGCCCTGAAGCTTTCTTT. Translated, it gives CASSLGTGSPEAFF.

This clone was counted between two and nine times. This chain joins TRBV21-1 and TRBJ2-7; no check of the table's D call, TRBD1, against the DNA was made. TRBV21-1 represents a pseudogene. This CDR3 is built from 16 residues. CDR3 sequence reads: CASRLYPDRRSYEQYF. CDR3 DNA sequence: TGTGCCAGCAGACTATACCCGGACAGGCGGTCCTACGAGCAGTACTTC.

The genes are TRBV7-3 and TRBJ1-1, with a possible D match to TRBD1 (5 bases). The V end lost 5 bases, the J end lost 0 bases, and 7 bases lay between the germline ends. CDR3 length: 13 residues. Germline V CDR1 and CDR2: SGHTA, FQGTGA. CDR3 sequence reads: CASSPTVNTEAFF. The DNA for the CDR3 is TGTGCCAGCAGCCCGACAGTGAACACTGAAGCTTTCTTT.

The chain links TRBV6-4 to TRBJ2-1, with 10 bases that match TRBD1. The ends lost 5 bases at V and 9 bases at J; junction bases unmatched: 13. The CDR3 totals 16 residues. The V gene's germline CDR1 is MRHNA and CDR2 SNTAGT. The CDR3 nucleotides are TGTGCCAGCAGTTTACAACCGGGACAGGGGAGGGGTGAGCAGTTCTTC. Encoded protein: CASSLQPGQGRGEQFF.